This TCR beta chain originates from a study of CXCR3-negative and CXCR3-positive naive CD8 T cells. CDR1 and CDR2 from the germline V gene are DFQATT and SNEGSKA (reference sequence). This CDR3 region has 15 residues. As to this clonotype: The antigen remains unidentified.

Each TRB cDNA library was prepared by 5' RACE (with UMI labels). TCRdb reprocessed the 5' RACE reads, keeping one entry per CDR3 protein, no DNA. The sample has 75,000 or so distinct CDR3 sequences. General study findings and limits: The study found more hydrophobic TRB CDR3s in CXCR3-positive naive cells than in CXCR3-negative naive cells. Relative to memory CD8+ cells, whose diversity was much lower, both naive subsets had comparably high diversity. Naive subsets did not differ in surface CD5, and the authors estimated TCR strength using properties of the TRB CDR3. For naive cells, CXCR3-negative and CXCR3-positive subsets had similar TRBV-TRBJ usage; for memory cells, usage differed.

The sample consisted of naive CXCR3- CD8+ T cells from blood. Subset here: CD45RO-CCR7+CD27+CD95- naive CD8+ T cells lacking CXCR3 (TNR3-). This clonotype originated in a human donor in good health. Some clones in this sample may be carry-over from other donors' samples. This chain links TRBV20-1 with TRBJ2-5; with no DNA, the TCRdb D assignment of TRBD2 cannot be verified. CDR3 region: CSANIRLAGVETQYF.